Sequencing of this T cell receptor beta chain was carried out in a study of T-cell memory formation after mild COVID-19 (dated by TCRdb to about 2021). In terms of the full investigation: Most TCR sequence clusters were specific to one of the two donors. In a couple of donors, T-cell clones that expanded and contracted after mild COVID-19 were tracked by sequencing TCRalpha and TCRbeta repertoires over time. Two young, previously healthy adult volunteers, one female and one male, were included in the cohort. Results and caveats for the whole study, not just this receptor: Some responding clones were detected in pre-infection memory, which suggested that pre-existing cross-reactive memory T cells had joined the SARS-CoV-2 response. Contracting CD4+ clones turned up mainly in the CM and EM memory subsets, whereas EMRA was where CD8+ clones were enriched. From day 15 to 85, contracting clones showed balanced CD4/CD8 phenotypes, whereas a second wave of clones that expanded from day 15 to 37 leaned towards CD4+. Whether the second-wave clones peaking on day 37 were SARS-CoV-2 specific was not confirmed. The study covered only a couple of mild cases, and larger cohorts including severe cases with pre-infection samples were considered necessary.

The sequencer was an Illumina NovaSeq 6000. cDNA libraries for TCRalpha and TCRbeta were prepared by 5'RACE using constant-segment primers, with sample barcodes and unique molecular identifiers added. Trizol reagent was used to extract RNA from every sample. The libraries were amplified in two PCR steps, and the second step added a second sample barcode and Illumina TruSeq adapters. Sequencing of libraries was performed on an Illumina NovaSeq with 2 x 150 bp paired-end reads. Per the original workflow: The reads were demultiplexed and collapsed into UMI-guided consensus sequences using migec v1.2.7. Using mixcr v2.1.11, UMI consensuses were aligned to TRA and TRB V and J templates and then assembled into clonotypes. Clonotypes were classified as expanded or contracted when called significant by both edgeR and NoisET, with noise models trained on biological replicates. For edgeR calls, a false discovery rate-adjusted p below 0.01 and a log2 fold-change threshold of 1 were applied. As an exploratory analysis of dynamics, max-normalized trajectories of the 1000 most abundant clonotypes were examined by PCA with hierarchical clustering. The CD4 or CD8 phenotype of responding clones was assigned using the separately sequenced CD4+ and CD8+ repertoires. TCRdb reanalyzed the raw reads on its own, using fastp at Q25 for trimming and MiXCR for clone calling, and kept in-frame beta chains. Each CDR3 protein appears once, grouped with its most common genes and DNA. These V and J calls rely on TCRdb rather than the paper's analysis. The sample profile shows about 320,000 distinct CDR3 sequences; 14% of them were found once. The top ten constitute 21% of the sample.

Ficoll-Paque density gradient centrifugation was the method used to isolate PBMCs. CDR1 and CDR2 are drawn from the germline V gene: SGHVS, FQNEAQ. The CDR3 goes from the cysteine to the phenylalanine over 15 residues. Of the read, only the CDR3 DNA is kept; its 45 bases are in frame from base 1. V drops 1 base and J drops 1 base, leaving 8 bases in between. Only a few counts were recorded for this clonotype. Its antigen is currently not known. Qualities for individual bases were not recorded, and no much larger clone is one base off. Material: PBMCs or a T cell subset sorted from them (not recorded which). The chain is encoded by TRBV7-8 joined to TRBJ1-5, with TRBD1 tentatively as D gene (5 bases match). The clonotype was recovered from a man in his late teens or twenties who had mild COVID-19 (a few samples of this study predate the infection). The sample titles of this study are shuffled in the database, so cell type and time point are left out; the donor was told from shared clones. The encoded CDR3 is CASSLGRVSNQPQHF. The nucleotide sequence is TGTGCCAGCAGCTTAGGCAGGGTCAGCAATCAGCCCCAGCATTTT.